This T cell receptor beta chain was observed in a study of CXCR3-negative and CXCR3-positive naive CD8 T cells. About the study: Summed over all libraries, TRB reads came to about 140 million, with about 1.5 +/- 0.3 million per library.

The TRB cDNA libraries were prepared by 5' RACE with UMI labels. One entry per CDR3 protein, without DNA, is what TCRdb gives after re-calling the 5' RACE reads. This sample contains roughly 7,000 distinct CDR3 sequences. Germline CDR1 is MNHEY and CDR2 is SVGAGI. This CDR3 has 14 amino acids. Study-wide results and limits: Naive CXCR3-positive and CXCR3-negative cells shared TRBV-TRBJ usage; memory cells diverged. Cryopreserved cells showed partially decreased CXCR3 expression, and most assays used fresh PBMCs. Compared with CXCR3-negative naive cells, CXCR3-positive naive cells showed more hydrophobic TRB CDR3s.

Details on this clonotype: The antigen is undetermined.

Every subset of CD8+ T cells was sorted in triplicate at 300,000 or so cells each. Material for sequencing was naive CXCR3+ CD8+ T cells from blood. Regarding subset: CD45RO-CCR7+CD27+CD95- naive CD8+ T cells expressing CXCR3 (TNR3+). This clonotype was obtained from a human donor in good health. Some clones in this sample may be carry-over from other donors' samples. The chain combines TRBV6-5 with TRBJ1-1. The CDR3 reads CASSVDTVVTEAFF.